A single sample gave rise to the 9 T cell receptor beta chains below, sequenced in a study of OX40 agonist ivuxolimab in advanced cancers. Profiled with immunoSEQ multiplex PCR; TCRdb holds only in-frame clones, not every one. This sample has approximately 58,000 clones, with around 84% found just once. This material consisted of CD4+ or CD8+ T cells sorted from blood, taken in a trial of the OX40 agonist ivuxolimab. These receptors came from an adult with an advanced solid tumor such as melanoma, head and neck, liver or kidney cancer.

The CDR3 nucleotides are TGTGCCAGCAGGCCGGACCGAGACGAGCAGTACTTC. Translated: CASRPDRDEQYF. The chain recombines TRBV28 with TRBJ2-7; D ambiguous. The V end was cut by 6 bases, the J end by 5 bases, with 11 bases between. This CDR3 has 12 amino acids. Germline CDR1 reads MDHEN; CDR2 reads SYDVKM. Full variable domain (outside the CDR3, taken from reference TRBV28 and TRBJ2-7): DVKVTQSSRYLVKRTGEKVFLECVQDMDHENMFWYRQDPGLGLRLIYFSYDVKMKEKGDIPEGYSVSREKKERFSLILESASTNQTSMYLCASRPDRDEQYFGPGTRLTVT.

The genes are TRBV5-4 and TRBJ2-5, with D uncertain. The CDR3 consists of 16 residues. The V gene lost 4 bases and the J gene lost 2 bases, with 18 bases spanning the gap. Germline CDR1 and CDR2: SGHNT and YYREEE (reference sequence). CDR3 coding DNA: TGTGCCAGCAGCCCAGTGACAAAATCAAGACAAGAGACCCAGTACTTC. This encodes CASSPVTKSRQETQYF.

The rearrangement links TRBV14 to TRBJ2-7, with D hard to call. The CDR3 has 11 amino acids. The germline V gene encodes CDR1 SGHDN and CDR2 FVKESK. Trimming took 1 base from V and 6 from J, leaving 4 bases between them. CDR3 nucleotides: TGTGCCAGCAGCCAAGTCTCCGAGCAGTACTTC. This encodes CASSQVSEQYF.

The CDR3 loop reads CSVERGQVNTGELFF. The CDR3 DNA reads as TGCAGCGTTGAACGGGGACAGGTGAACACCGGGGAGCTGTTTTTT. The chain combines TRBV29-1 with TRBJ2-2; 8 bases line up with TRBD1. The ends lost 2 bases at V and 1 base at J; junction bases unmatched: 3. The CDR3 has 15 amino acids. From germline, CDR1 is SQVTM and CDR2 ANQGSEA.

Regarding this clone: A junction boundary mismatches the germline segment, possibly from a read error. The rearrangement joins TRBV7-6 to TRBJ2-2, with TRBD2 matching over 12 bases. The germline V gene encodes CDR1 SGHVS and CDR2 FNYEAQ. The CDR3 is 20 amino acids. For the CDR3, the DNA is TGTGCCAGCAGCTTTTTGGCTCCACTAGCGGGAGGCCCGAATACCGGGGAGCTGTTTTTT. As protein: CASSFLAPLAGGPNTGELFF. Using reference TRBV7-6 and TRBJ2-2 for the parts outside the CDR3, the full variable domain is GAGVSQSPRYKVTKRGQDVALRCDPISGHVSLYWYRQALGQGPEFLTYFNYEAQQDKSGLPNDRFSAERPEGSISTLTIQRTEQRDSAMYRCASSFLAPLAGGPNTGELFFGEGSRLTVL.

This chain uses TRBV28 with TRBJ2-1, with 9 bases identical to TRBD2. The CDR3 consists of 13 residues. Trimming removed 7 bases from V and 8 bases from J; junction bases left unmatched: 6. The germline gives CDR1 MDHEN, CDR2 SYDVKM. The CDR3 reads CASTLAGFYEQFF. The DNA for the CDR3 is TGTGCCAGCACCCTAGCGGGATTCTATGAGCAGTTCTTC.

The chain uses TRBV9 and TRBJ2-5, with 12 positions matching TRBD2. The J segment lost 1 base and the V segment lost 4 bases, leaving 5 bases of the junction unmatched. This CDR3 contains 16 residues. Germline loops: CDR1 SGDLS, CDR2 YYNGEE. The CDR3: CASSSGLAGPQETQYF. The CDR3 bases are TGTGCCAGCAGCTCGGGACTAGCGGGTCCCCAAGAGACCCAGTACTTC.

The chain joins TRBV6-5 to TRBJ2-7; tentative D call: TRBD2 (6 bases). V was trimmed by 0 bases and J by 0 bases, leaving 9 bases between them. CDR1 is MNHEY, CDR2 SVGAGI, per germline. This CDR3 contains 15 residues. The CDR3 nucleotides read TGTGCCAGCAGTTACTCGCGGACTATCTCCTACGAGCAGTACTTC. Its protein product is CASSYSRTISYEQYF.

The V call is TRBV6-1, the J call TRBJ2-5; no reliable D call. Trimming took off 0 bases at V and 5 bases at J, with 4 bases between the two ends. Germline V gene sequence: CDR1 MNHNS, CDR2 SASEGT. The CDR3 is 12 amino acids. The CDR3 nucleotides are TGTGCCAGCAGTGAAGCGGTGGAGACCCAGTACTTC. Its protein product is CASSEAVETQYF.